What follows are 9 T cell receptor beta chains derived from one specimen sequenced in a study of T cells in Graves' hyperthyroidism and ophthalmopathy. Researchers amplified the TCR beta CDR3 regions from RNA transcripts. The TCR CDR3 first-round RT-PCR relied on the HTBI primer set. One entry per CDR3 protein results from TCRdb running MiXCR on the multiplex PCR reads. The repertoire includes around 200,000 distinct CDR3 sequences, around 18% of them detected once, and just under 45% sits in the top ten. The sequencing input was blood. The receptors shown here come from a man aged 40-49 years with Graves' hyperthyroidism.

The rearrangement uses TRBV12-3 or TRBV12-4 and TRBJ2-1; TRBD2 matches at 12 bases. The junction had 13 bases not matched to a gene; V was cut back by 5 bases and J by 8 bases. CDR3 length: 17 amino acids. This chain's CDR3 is CASSMLLAGGPRYEQFF. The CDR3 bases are TGTGCCAGCAGTATGCTACTAGCGGGGGGCCCACGGTATGAGCAGTTCTTC.

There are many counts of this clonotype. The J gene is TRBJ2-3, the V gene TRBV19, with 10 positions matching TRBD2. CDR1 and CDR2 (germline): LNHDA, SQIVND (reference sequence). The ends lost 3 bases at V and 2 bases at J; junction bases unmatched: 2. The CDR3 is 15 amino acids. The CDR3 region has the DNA TGTGCCAGTAGTATTAGCGGGGGGTCCACAGATACGCAGTATTTT. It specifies CASSISGGSTDTQYF. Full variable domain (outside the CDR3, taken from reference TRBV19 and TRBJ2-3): DGGITQSPKYLFRKEGQNVTLSCEQNLNHDAMYWYRQDPGQGLRLIYYSQIVNDFQKGDIAEGYSVSREKKESFPLTVTSAQKNPTAFYLCASSISGGSTDTQYFGPGTRLTVL.

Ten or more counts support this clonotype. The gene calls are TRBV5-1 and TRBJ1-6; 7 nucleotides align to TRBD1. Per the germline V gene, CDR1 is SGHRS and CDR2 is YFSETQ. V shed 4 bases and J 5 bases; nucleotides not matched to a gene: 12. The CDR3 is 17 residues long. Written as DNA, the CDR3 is TGCGCCAGCAGCCCTGGGGAGGGGGCACGCGATAATTCACCCCTCCACTTT. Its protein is CASSPGEGARDNSPLHF. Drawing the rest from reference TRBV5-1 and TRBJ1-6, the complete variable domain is KAGVTQTPRYLIKTRGQQVTLSCSPISGHRSVSWYQQTPGQGLQFLFEYFSETQRNKGNFPGRFSGRQFSNSRSEMNVSTLELGDSALYLCASSPGEGARDNSPLHFGNGTRLTVT.

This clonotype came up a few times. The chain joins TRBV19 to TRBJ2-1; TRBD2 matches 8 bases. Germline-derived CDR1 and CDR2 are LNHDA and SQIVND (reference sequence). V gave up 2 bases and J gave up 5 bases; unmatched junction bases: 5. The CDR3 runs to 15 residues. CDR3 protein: CASSIRRGAHNEQFF. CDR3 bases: TGTGCCAGTAGTATACGGCGGGGGGCTCACAATGAGCAGTTCTTC.

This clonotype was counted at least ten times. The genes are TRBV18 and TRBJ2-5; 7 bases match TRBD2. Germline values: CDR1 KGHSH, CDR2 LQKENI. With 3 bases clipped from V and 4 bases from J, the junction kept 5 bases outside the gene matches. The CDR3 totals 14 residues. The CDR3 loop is CASSPFERGETQYF. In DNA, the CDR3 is TGTGCCAGCTCACCGTTCGAGCGGGGAGAGACCCAGTACTTC. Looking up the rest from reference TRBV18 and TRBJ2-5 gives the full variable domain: NAGVMQNPRHLVRRRGQEARLRCSPMKGHSHVYWYRQLPEEGLKFMVYLQKENIIDESGMPKERFSAEFPKEGPSILRIQQVVRGDSAAYFCASSPFERGETQYFGPGTRLLVL.

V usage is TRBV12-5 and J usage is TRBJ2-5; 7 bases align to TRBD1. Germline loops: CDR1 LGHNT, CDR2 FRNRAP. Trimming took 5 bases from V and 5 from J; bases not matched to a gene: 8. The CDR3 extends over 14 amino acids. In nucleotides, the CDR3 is TGTGCTAGTGGTCCAACAGGGGTCCCGGAGACCCAGTACTTC. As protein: CASGPTGVPETQYF.

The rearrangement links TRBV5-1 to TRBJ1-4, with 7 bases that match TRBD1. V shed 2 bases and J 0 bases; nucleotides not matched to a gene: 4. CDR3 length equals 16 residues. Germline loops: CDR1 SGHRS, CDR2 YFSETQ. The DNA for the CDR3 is TGCGCCAGCAGCTTCGGGGACAGAGCAACTAATGAAAAACTGTTTTTT. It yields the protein CASSFGDRATNEKLFF.

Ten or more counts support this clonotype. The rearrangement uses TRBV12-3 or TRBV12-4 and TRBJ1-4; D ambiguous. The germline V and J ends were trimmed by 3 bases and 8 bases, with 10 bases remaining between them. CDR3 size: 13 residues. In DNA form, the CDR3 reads TGTGCCAGCAGTTTTGGAGGGAGGGAAAAACTGTTTTTT. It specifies CASSFGGREKLFF.

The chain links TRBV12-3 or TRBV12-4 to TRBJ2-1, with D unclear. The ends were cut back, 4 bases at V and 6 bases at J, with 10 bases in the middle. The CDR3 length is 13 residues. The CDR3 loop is CASSYFGINEQFF. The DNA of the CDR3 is TGTGCCAGCAGTTATTTCGGAATCAATGAGCAGTTCTTC.